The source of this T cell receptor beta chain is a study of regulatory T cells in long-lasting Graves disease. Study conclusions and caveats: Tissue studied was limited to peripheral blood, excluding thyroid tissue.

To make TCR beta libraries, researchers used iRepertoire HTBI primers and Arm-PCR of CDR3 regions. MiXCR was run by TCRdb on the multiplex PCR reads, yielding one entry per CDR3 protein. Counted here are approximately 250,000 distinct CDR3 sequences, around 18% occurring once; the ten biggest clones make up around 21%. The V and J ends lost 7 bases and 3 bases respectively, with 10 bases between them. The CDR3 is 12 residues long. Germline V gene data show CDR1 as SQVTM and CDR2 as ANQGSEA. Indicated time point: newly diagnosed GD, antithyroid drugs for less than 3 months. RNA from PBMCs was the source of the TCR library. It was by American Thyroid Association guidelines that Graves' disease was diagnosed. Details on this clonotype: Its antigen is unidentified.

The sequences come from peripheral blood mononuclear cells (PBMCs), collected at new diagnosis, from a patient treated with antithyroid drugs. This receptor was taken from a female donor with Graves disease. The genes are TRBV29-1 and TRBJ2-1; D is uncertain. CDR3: CSAKRDYNEQFF. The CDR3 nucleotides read TGCAGCGCAAAAAGGGACTACAATGAGCAGTTCTTC.